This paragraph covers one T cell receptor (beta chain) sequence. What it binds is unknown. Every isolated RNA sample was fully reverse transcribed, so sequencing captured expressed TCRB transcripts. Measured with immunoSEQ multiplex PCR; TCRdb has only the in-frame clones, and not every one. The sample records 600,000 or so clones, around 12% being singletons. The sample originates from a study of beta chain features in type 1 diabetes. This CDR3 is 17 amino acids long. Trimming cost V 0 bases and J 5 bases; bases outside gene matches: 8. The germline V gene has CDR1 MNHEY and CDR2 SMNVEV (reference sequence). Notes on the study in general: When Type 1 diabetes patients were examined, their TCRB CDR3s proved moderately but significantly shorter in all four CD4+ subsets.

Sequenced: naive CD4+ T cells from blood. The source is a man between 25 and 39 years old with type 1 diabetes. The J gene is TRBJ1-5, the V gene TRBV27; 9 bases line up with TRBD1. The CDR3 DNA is TGTGCCAGCAGTTTATCGATTGGACAGGGGACAGATCAGCCCCAGCATTTT. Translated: CASSLSIGQGTDQPQHF.